This T cell receptor beta chain stems from a study of Ad26.COV2.S vaccination and SARS-CoV-2 variants. Treatment given: some 19 received Ad26.COV2.S at low or high dose, single or two shots; several received placebo; per-sample allocation not given. At day 63 after the first vaccine or placebo injection, samples were drawn. TCRdb's table, derived via immunoSEQ multiplex PCR, lists solely in-frame clones and lacks some. The sample consists of 300,000 to 400,000 clones, 80% to 90% of them appearing once. Germline CDR1 reads SGHNT; CDR2 reads YYREEE (reference sequence). Trimming took off 4 bases at V and 2 bases at J, with 9 bases between the two ends. The CDR3 length is 13 residues.

The source is a person aged 18-60 years who received the Ad26.COV2.S COVID-19 vaccine or a placebo. This sample comprised peripheral blood, obtained in a trial of Ad26.COV2.S vaccine versus placebo. The rearrangement links TRBV5-4 to TRBJ1-2; the D gene is possibly TRBD1 (5 bases). Written as DNA, the CDR3 is TGTGCCAGCAGCACACAGGTGAACTATGGCTACACCTTC. Its translation is CASSTQVNYGYTF.